This paragraph reports one T cell receptor (beta chain). Antigen: not known. Germline V CDR1 and CDR2: SNHLY, FYNNEI. This CDR3 region has 16 residues. Trimming took off 1 base at V and 0 bases at J, with 10 bases between the two ends. The authors used template switching to add a universal primer site and gave cDNA unique molecular identifiers. A single record per CDR3 protein comes from TCRdb applying MiXCR to the 5' RACE reads. Of 450,000 or so distinct CDR3 sequences in the sample, approximately 25% were seen once. This sample was included in a study of identical twins. General observations from the study: Findings came from cross-sectional statistics, without long-term follow-up of donors.

The same sample was also studied in work on T cells expressing NK-cell markers. That study adds: Among the experiments, several used an anti-gamma-delta TCR antibody to restrict sorting to alpha-beta TCR T cells. Uncertainty persisted over the HCMV specificity of expanded NKG2C+ T cell clones.

Sequenced: CD4+ T cells sorted from blood. This chain uses TRBV2 with TRBJ2-4; D not resolved. This clonotype originated in a woman aged 18 to 35 in good health. CDR3 coding DNA: TGTGCCAGCAGTGAAGGGTGGCATCCAGCCAAAAACATTCAGTACTTC. Translation gives CASSEGWHPAKNIQYF.